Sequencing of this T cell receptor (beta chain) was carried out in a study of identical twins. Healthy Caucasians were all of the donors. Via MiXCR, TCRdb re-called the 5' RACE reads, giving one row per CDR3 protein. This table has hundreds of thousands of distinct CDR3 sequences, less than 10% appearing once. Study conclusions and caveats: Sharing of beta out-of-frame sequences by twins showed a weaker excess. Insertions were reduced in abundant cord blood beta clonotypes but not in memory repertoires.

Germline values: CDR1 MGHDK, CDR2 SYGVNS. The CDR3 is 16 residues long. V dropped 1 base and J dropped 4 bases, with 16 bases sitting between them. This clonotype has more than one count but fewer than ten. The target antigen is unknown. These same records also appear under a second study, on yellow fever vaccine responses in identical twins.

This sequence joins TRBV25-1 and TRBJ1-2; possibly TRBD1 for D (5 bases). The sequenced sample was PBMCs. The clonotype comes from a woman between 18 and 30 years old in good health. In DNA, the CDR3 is TGTGCCAGCAGTGAATTCCCGGACACCGGGGGCTATGGCTACACCTTC. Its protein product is CASSEFPDTGGYGYTF.